This T cell receptor (beta chain) derives from a study of T-cell memory formation after mild COVID-19. Study in general: Among the donors, TCR clusters were largely specific to each donor. The study, taken as a whole, reports: Pre-infection memory held some responding clones, suggesting pre-existing cross-reactive T cells responded. CD4+ clones that contracted lay mainly in CM and EM; CD8+ ones lay in EMRA.

Comments on this clonotype: No antigen is known for it.

TCRdb passed the 5' RACE reads through MiXCR, listing each CDR3 protein once. The sample includes about 110,000 distinct CDR3 sequences, about 18% of them seen just once. Sequencing was carried out using PBMCs or a T cell subset sorted from them (not recorded which). This sequence originates from a young man who had mild COVID-19 (a few samples of this study predate the infection). Cell type and time point are not known.

DNA of the CDR3: TGCGCCAGCAGCCCGGGGGGGACTCTGAGCTCCTACAATGAGCAGTTCTTC. This codes for CASSPGGTLSSYNEQFF. This sequence joins TRBV5-1 and TRBJ2-1, with 8 positions matching TRBD2. This CDR3 comprises 17 residues. In germline, CDR1 is SGHRS, CDR2 YFSETQ. J gave up 0 bases and V 4 bases, and 9 bases lay outside the gene matches.